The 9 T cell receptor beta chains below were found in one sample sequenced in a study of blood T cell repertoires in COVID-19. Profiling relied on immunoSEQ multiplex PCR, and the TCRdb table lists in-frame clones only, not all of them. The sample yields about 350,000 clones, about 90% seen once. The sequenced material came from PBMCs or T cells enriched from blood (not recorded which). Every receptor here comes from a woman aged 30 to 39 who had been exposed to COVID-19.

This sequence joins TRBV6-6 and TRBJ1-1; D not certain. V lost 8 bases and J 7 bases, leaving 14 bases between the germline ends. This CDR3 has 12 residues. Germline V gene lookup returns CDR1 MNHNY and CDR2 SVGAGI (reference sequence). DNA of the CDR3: TGTGCCAGCCTAGCCCCGGGAGATGAAGCTTTCTTT. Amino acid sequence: CASLAPGDEAFF.

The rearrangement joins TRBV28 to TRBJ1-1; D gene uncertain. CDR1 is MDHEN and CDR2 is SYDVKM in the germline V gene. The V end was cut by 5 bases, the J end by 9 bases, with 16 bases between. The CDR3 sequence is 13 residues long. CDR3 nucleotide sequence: TGTGCCAGCAGTCCCCCCAGGCGTGCACAAGCTTTCTTT. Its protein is CASSPPRRAQAFF.

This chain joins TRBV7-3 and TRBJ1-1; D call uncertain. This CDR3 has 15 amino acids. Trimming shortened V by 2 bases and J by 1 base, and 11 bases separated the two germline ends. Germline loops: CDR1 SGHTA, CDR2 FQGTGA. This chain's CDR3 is CASSLSLAGNTEAFF. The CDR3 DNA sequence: TGTGCCAGCAGCTTATCCCTGGCAGGGAACACTGAAGCTTTCTTT.

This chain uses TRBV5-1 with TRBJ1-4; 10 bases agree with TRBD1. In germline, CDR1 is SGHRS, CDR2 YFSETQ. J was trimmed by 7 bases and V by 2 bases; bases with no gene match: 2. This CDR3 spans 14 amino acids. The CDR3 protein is CASSFRDRGEKLFF. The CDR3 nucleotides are TGCGCCAGCAGCTTCCGGGACAGGGGTGAAAAACTGTTTTTT.

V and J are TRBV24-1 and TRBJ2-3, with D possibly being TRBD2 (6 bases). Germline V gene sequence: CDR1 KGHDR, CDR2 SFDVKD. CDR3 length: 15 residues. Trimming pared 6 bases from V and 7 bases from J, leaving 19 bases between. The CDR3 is CATSPVYGGDHTQYF. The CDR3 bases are TGTGCCACCAGTCCGGTATACGGCGGGGACCATACGCAGTATTTT.

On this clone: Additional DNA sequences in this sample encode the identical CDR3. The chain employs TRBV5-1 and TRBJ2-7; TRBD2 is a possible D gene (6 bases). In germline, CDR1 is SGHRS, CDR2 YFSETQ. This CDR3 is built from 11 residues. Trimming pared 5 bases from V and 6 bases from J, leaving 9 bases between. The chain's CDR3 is CASRSGVEQYF. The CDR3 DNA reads TGCGCCAGCAGATCGGGGGTCGAGCAGTACTTC.

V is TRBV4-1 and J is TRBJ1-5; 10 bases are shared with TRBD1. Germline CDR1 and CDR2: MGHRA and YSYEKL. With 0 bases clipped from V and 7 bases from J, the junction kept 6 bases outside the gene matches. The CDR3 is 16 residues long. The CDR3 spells CASSQDGTGANQPQHF. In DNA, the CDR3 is TGCGCCAGCAGCCAAGACGGGACAGGGGCGAACCAGCCCCAGCATTTT.

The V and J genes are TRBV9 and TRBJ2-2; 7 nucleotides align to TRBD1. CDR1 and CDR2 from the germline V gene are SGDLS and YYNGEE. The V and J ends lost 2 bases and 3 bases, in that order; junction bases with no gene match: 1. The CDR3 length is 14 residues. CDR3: CASSVGTDTGELFF. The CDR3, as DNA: TGTGCCAGCAGCGTTGGGACAGACACCGGGGAGCTGTTTTTT.

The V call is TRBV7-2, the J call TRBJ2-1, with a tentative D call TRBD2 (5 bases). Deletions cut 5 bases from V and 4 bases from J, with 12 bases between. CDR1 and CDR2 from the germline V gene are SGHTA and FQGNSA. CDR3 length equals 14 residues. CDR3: CASSPGELYNEQFF. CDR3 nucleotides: TGTGCCAGCAGCCCCGGGGAGCTGTACAATGAGCAGTTCTTC.